This T cell receptor (beta chain) was captured by sequencing in a study of CD8 T cells in Susac syndrome. This CDR3 is built from 16 residues. Per germline, CDR1 SQVTM and CDR2 ANQGSEA. Trimming removed 0 bases at V and 0 bases at J, with 14 bases between. The multiple sclerosis controls were treatment-naive patients, and their relapsing-remitting disease was stable or active. Random hexamers served to reverse transcribe roughly 0.45 to 1 ug RNA. It was immunoSEQ multiplex PCR that amplified TCR beta CDR3 across 54 Vbeta and 13 Jbeta. TCRdb recomputed calls from the immunoSEQ multiplex PCR reads with MiXCR, one row per CDR3 protein. This sample has 300,000 to 350,000 distinct CDR3 sequences; 92% occur once, and the top ten carry about 0.07%.

The rearrangement uses TRBV29-1 and TRBJ1-2; no reliable D call. The specimen sequenced was CD4+ T cells from PBMCs. This receptor was taken from a human donor with multiple sclerosis. CDR3 amino acids: CSVEDRLGGTNYGYTF. The CDR3 region has the DNA TGCAGCGTTGAAGATCGCTTAGGAGGGACTAACTATGGCTACACCTTC. Combining the CDR3 with reference TRBV29-1 and TRBJ1-2 gives the whole variable domain SAVISQKPSRDICQRGTSLTIQCQVDSQVTMMFWYRQQPGQSLTLIATANQGSEATYESGFVIDKFPISRPNLTFSTLTVSNMSPEDSSIYLCSVEDRLGGTNYGYTFGSGTRLTVV.